Listed below are T cell receptor beta chains from one sample, sequenced in a study of cytomegalovirus exposure and HLA in healthy donors. Assay used: immunoSEQ multiplex PCR; TCRdb lists only in-frame clones, some missing. The sample includes under 150,000 clones, roughly 88% of them seen just once. Input material: PBMCs. The receptors derive from a man between 45 and 60 years old in good health and CMV-seronegative. CDR3s include the opening cysteine and the closing phenylalanine or tryptophan. The D gene is left open where the match is weak. Expanded clones are given a class, and other clones once, few, many or no size at all.

j_gene | v_gene | len | abundance | d_gene | CDR3nt | CDR3aa
TRBJ1-1 | TRBV7-9 | 16 | . | TRBD1 | TGTGCCAGCAGCTTAGTTTGGGGACAGCGGAACACTGAAGCTTTCTTT | CASSLVWGQRNTEAFF
TRBJ2-1 | TRBV27 | 17 | . | . | TGTGCCAGCAGTCTCAGAACCGGGACTCTCTCCTACAATGAGCAGTTCTTC | CASSLRTGTLSYNEQFF
TRBJ1-2 | TRBV19 | 11 | . | . | TGTGCCAGTACGGGGGGCCGCGGCTACACCTTC | CASTGGRGYTF
TRBJ1-1 | TRBV23-1 | 16 | once | . | TGCGCCAGCAGCCCCCTGACACGTCCGATGAACACTGAAGCTTTCTTT | CASSPLTRPMNTEAFF
TRBJ2-7 | TRBV18 | 13 | . | TRBD1 | TGTGCCAGCTCACCAGGGACAGGGGTCGAGCAGTACTTC | CASSPGTGVEQYF
TRBJ2-6 | TRBV27 | 17 | . | TRBD1 | TGTGCCAGCAGTTTACTACAGGGGGCGACTGGGGCCAACGTCCTGACTTTC | CASSLLQGATGANVLTF
TRBJ1-6 | TRBV30 | 12 | . | . | TGTGCCTGGACAGGGAATAATTCACCCCTCCACTTT | CAWTGNNSPLHF
TRBJ2-2 | TRBV5-1 | 14 | . | TRBD1 | TGCGCCAGCAGTTTGGACAGGTACACCGGGGAGCTGTTTTTT | CASSLDRYTGELFF
TRBJ1-2 | TRBV7-9 | 15 | few | TRBD1 | TGTGCCAGCAGCGAGGGAGCGGGACAGGTCGGGGGCTACACCTTC | CASSEGAGQVGGYTF
TRBJ1-1 | TRBV2 | 15 | . | . | TGTGCCAGCAGTGTATTGAGGCCGAAGAACACTGAAGCTTTCTTT | CASSVLRPKNTEAFF
TRBJ2-1 | TRBV10-3 | 12 | . | . | TGTGCCATCAGAGACTTGAGGCGAGAGCAGTTCTTC | CAIRDLRREQFF
TRBJ1-4 | TRBV5-6 | 14 | few | . | TGTGCCAGCAGCTTGGGACCAAGGGGGGAAAAACTGTTTTTT | CASSLGPRGEKLFF
TRBJ1-1 | TRBV6-5 | 15 | . | . | TGTGCCAGCAGTTACGTTCAGGGTGAGAGCACTGAAGCTTTCTTT | CASSYVQGESTEAFF
TRBJ1-2 | TRBV6-1 | 13 | medium-sized | . | TGTGCCAGCAGGCAGGAAAACTTCTATGGCTACACCTTC | CASRQENFYGYTF
TRBJ1-3 | TRBV30 | 12 | . | . | TGTGCCTGGAGTCTCTCTGGAAACACCATATATTTT | CAWSLSGNTIYF
TRBJ1-2 | TRBV5-4 | 15 | . | . | TGTGCCAGCAGCTCCAACCGCGGGGCCGGCTATGGCTACACCTTC | CASSSNRGAGYGYTF
TRBJ2-7 | TRBV6-5 | 15 | . | TRBD2 | TGTGCCAGCAGTCTTAGCGGGGGGTCTTCCTACGAGCAGTACTTC | CASSLSGGSSYEQYF